A selection of T cell receptor beta chains follows, all from one sample in a study of blood T cell repertoires in COVID-19. The method was immunoSEQ multiplex PCR; TCRdb's version includes in-frame clones alone and lacks a portion of them. The table includes 300,000 or so clones, roughly nine tenths detected once. The sample consisted of PBMCs or T cells enriched from blood (not recorded which). These receptors all stem from a woman in her forties or fifties who had been exposed to COVID-19. Each CDR3 is given with its conserved first and last residue. Fields, in order: D gene, clone size, J gene, V gene, CDR3 protein, CDR3 DNA. The D gene is left open where the match is weak. Size values are once, few and many counts, or a class for expanded clones, and some rows have none.

>TRBD1|-|TRBJ2-5|TRBV25-1
CASNSFGTGGETQYF
TGTGCCAGCAACTCTTTCGGGACAGGGGGAGAGACCCAGTACTTC
>-|-|TRBJ2-5|TRBV9
CASSVAGGLGETQYF
TGTGCCAGCAGCGTAGCCGGGGGGCTCGGGGAGACCCAGTACTTC
>TRBD1|-|TRBJ2-7|TRBV23-1
CASSRGCGTGSVEQYF
TGCGCCAGCAGTAGGGGTTGCGGGACAGGGTCCGTGGAGCAGTACTTC
>TRBD1|-|TRBJ2-7|TRBV5-8
CASSATGGYEQYF
TGTGCCAGCAGCGCGACAGGGGGCTACGAGCAGTACTTC
>TRBD1|-|TRBJ1-5|TRBV4-1
CASSQDGTGNQPQHF
TGCGCCAGCAGCCAAGATGGGACAGGGAATCAGCCCCAGCATTTT
>TRBD1|-|TRBJ1-4|TRBV3-1/TRBV3-2
CASSHNDRVDEKLFF
TGTGCCAGCAGCCATAATGACAGGGTTGACGAAAAACTGTTTTTT
>TRBD2|-|TRBJ2-1|TRBV3-1/TRBV3-2
CASSPTSGGWNEQFF
TGTGCCAGCAGCCCAACTAGCGGGGGGTGGAATGAGCAGTTCTTC
>-|-|TRBJ1-1|TRBV5-1
CASSLLQNTEAFF
TGCGCCAGCAGCTTGTTACAGAACACTGAAGCTTTCTTT
>-|-|TRBJ1-5|TRBV12-3/TRBV12-4
CASSLNAGQPQHF
TGTGCCAGCAGTTTAAATGCAGGCCAGCCCCAGCATTTT
>-|-|TRBJ1-1|TRBV7-9
CASSPGSRNTEAFF
TGTGCCAGCAGCCCGGGAAGCCGGAACACTGAAGCTTTCTTT
>-|-|TRBJ1-6|TRBV6-1
CASSESRGWISSPLHF
TGTGCCAGCAGTGAATCCCGAGGATGGATCAGTTCACCCCTCCACTTT
>-|-|TRBJ1-1|TRBV5-1
CASSPLTGLNTEAFF
TGCGCCAGCAGCCCCCTGACAGGCCTGAACACTGAAGCTTTCTTT
>-|-|TRBJ2-2|TRBV9
CASSLATGTNTGELFF
TGTGCCAGCAGCTTGGCGACAGGTACGAACACCGGGGAGCTGTTTTTT
>TRBD1|few|TRBJ1-6|TRBV30
CAWGREGAGNSPLHF
TGTGCCTGGGGCCGGGAGGGGGCAGGTAATTCACCCCTCCACTTT
>TRBD2|few|TRBJ2-5|TRBV9
CASSVAMGVGGGSQETQYF
TGTGCCAGCAGCGTAGCGATGGGGGTTGGCGGGGGGTCCCAAGAGACCCAGTACTTC
>-|-|TRBJ2-2|TRBV12-3/TRBV12-4
CASSLGGPGELFF
TGTGCCAGCAGTCTCGGGGGACCCGGGGAGCTGTTTTTT
>TRBD1|-|TRBJ1-4|TRBV18
CASSSQGAIGTNEKLFF
TGTGCCAGCTCATCACAGGGGGCGATAGGAACTAATGAAAAACTGTTTTTT
>TRBD2|-|TRBJ2-7|TRBV28
CASRPTSGGYTYEQYF
TGTGCCAGCAGGCCGACTAGCGGGGGCTACACCTACGAGCAGTACTTC
>TRBD1|once|TRBJ1-4|TRBV28
CASSSRTGFNEKLFF
TGTGCCAGCAGTTCTCGGACAGGGTTTAATGAAAAACTGTTTTTT
>TRBD2|-|TRBJ2-3|TRBV2
CASTRGGWTDTQYF
TGTGCCAGCACGCGGGGGGGCTGGACAGATACGCAGTATTTT
>TRBD1|few|TRBJ1-5|TRBV28
CASSLLAGGFDSNQPQHF
TGTGCCAGCAGTTTATTGGCAGGGGGATTTGACAGCAATCAGCCCCAGCATTTT
>TRBD1|-|TRBJ1-2|TRBV19
CASNQNRGRPYGYTF
TGTGCCAGTAACCAAAACAGGGGGCGACCCTATGGCTACACCTTC
>-|-|TRBJ1-5|TRBV16
CASSQSKGLSGQPQHF
TGTGCCAGCAGCCAATCGAAGGGGCTTTCGGGTCAGCCCCAGCATTTT
>TRBD1|-|TRBJ2-7|TRBV6-5
CASRTGYGEQYF
TGTGCCAGCAGGACAGGGTATGGCGAGCAGTACTTC
>TRBD1|-|TRBJ2-5|TRBV13
CASSSQDRGLTYDRTQYF
TGTGCCAGCAGTTCACAGGACAGGGGCCTTACGTACGATCGGACCCAGTACTTC
>-|-|TRBJ1-5|TRBV19
CASSRRIREPQHF
TGTGCCAGTAGTAGGAGAATTCGGGAGCCCCAGCATTTT
>TRBD1|-|TRBJ2-2|TRBV2
CASTPGTGYFSGELFF
TGTGCCAGCACCCCCGGGACAGGTTATTTCTCCGGGGAGCTGTTTTTT
>-|-|TRBJ1-6|TRBV19
CASEAQAWNSPLHF
TGTGCCAGCGAAGCCCAGGCATGGAATTCACCCCTCCACTTT
>-|-|TRBJ1-1|TRBV30
CAWSEGVPGGAGTEAFF
TGTGCCTGGAGTGAAGGCGTCCCGGGGGGGGCGGGAACTGAAGCTTTCTTT
>TRBD2|once|TRBJ2-5|TRBV28
CASRRTSGPETQYF
TGTGCCAGCAGACGGACTAGCGGTCCAGAGACCCAGTACTTC
>TRBD1|-|TRBJ1-5|TRBV28
CASSTGEVNQPQHF
TGTGCCAGCAGTACAGGGGAGGTAAATCAGCCCCAGCATTTT
>-|-|TRBJ2-7|TRBV25-1
CASSFSLEQYF
TGTGCCAGCAGTTTTAGCCTCGAGCAGTACTTC
>TRBD1|-|TRBJ2-2|TRBV3-1/TRBV3-2
CASSPGTGPNTGELFF
TGTGCCAGCAGCCCCGGGACAGGCCCGAACACCGGGGAGCTGTTTTTT
>TRBD1|once|TRBJ1-1|TRBV19
CASSVDRGNTEAFF
TGTGCCAGTAGTGTGGACAGGGGAAACACTGAAGCTTTCTTT
>-|once|TRBJ2-2|TRBV3-1/TRBV3-2
CASSHAGTYTGELFF
TGTGCCAGCAGCCACGCCGGGACATACACCGGGGAGCTGTTTTTT
>-|-|TRBJ2-7|TRBV3-1/TRBV3-2
CASSGPSQQQTTYEQYF
TGTGCCAGCAGCGGCCCTTCACAACAACAAACCACCTACGAGCAGTACTTC
>-|-|TRBJ1-5|TRBV18
CASSPPIGDLGNQPQHF
TGTGCCAGCTCACCACCTATAGGGGATTTGGGCAATCAGCCCCAGCATTTT
>TRBD2|-|TRBJ2-2|TRBV2
CASSVEGLAGGQLMNTGELFF
TGTGCCAGCAGTGTTGAGGGACTAGCGGGGGGCCAGTTAATGAACACCGGGGAGCTGTTTTTT
>-|few|TRBJ1-6|TRBV4-2
CASSQDLFGGDSPLHF
TGTGCCAGCAGCCAAGATTTGTTCGGGGGTGATTCACCCCTCCACTTT
>-|-|TRBJ1-1|TRBV5-6
CASSPLRGTEAFF
TGTGCCAGCAGCCCCCTCAGGGGCACTGAAGCTTTCTTT